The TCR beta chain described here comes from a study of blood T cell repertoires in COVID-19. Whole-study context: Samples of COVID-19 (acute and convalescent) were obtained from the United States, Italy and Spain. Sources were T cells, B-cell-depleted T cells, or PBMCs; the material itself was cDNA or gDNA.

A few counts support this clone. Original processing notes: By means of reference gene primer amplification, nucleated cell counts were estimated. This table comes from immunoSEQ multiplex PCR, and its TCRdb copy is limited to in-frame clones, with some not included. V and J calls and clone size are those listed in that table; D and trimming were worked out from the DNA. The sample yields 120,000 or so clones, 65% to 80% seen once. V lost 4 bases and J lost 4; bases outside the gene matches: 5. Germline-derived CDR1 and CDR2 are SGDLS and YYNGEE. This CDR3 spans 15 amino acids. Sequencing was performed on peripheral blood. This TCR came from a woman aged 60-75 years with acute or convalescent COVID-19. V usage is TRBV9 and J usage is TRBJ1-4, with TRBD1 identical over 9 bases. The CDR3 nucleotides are TGTGCCAGCAGCCTTCAGACAGGGGGTAATGAAAAACTGTTTTTT. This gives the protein CASSLQTGGNEKLFF.